Below, 20 T cell receptor beta chains from the same sample are listed, as sequenced in a study of a mutant IDH1 vaccine in newly diagnosed glioma. Time point indicated: week 11, during vaccination. Vaccine doses each comprised 300 ug of mutant IDH1 20-mer peptide, with topical imiquimod. The table came from immunoSEQ multiplex PCR; TCRdb's copy has only in-frame clones and leaves some out. The data hold some 120,000 clones, with roughly 77% observed a single time. Antigens of these TCRs are unknown. Sequencing was performed on PBMCs, taken from a glioma patient whose treatment included an IDH1 peptide vaccine. The receptors were sampled from a man aged 40-55 years with glioma.

The table lists this clone with a count of one. The chain combines TRBV19 with TRBJ2-3; 7 nucleotides align to TRBD2. Germline V gene data show CDR1 as LNHDA and CDR2 as SQIVND (reference sequence). V was clipped by 3 bases and J by 4 bases; unmatched bases: 4. CDR3 length: 14 amino acids. This chain's CDR3 is CASSIRAGADTQYF. CDR3 DNA: TGTGCCAGTAGTATCCGGGCGGGAGCAGATACGCAGTATTTT.

This chain connects TRBV9 to TRBJ2-1; no clear D gene. This CDR3 contains 14 residues. CDR1 and CDR2 (germline): SGDLS, YYNGEE. Deletions cut 0 bases from V and 9 bases from J, with 13 bases between. CDR3 sequence: CASSVEGRIGEQFF. The CDR3 bases are TGTGCCAGCAGCGTAGAGGGTAGAATCGGTGAGCAGTTCTTC.

In DNA form, the CDR3 reads TGTGCCAGCAGTTCTCCCGGACTAGCGGGGGCCGGAGAGCAGTTCTTC. This encodes CASSSPGLAGAGEQFF. The rearrangement joins TRBV2 to TRBJ2-1, with TRBD2 identical over 13 bases. With V trimmed by 5 bases and J by 10 bases, 11 bases remained unmatched. The CDR3 has 16 residues. Germline CDR1 is SNHLY and CDR2 is FYNNEI.

V is TRBV4-3 and J is TRBJ2-1; maybe TRBD2 (6 bases). This CDR3 comprises 16 residues. V was trimmed by 4 bases and J by 8 bases, leaving 21 bases between them. Germline values: CDR1 LGHNA, CDR2 YSLEER. CDR3 protein: CASSRRRGELIDEQFF. Here the CDR3 DNA reads TGCGCCAGCAGCCGGCGGCGGGGCGAACTGATCGATGAGCAGTTCTTC.

V gene TRBV5-1 combines with J gene TRBJ2-7; D unresolved. This CDR3 comprises 14 residues. The germline V gene encodes CDR1 SGHRS and CDR2 YFSETQ. V lost 2 bases to trimming and J lost 5 bases, with 14 bases between them. The CDR3 DNA follows: TGCGCCAGCAGCTTAACCCGGTCTCGTCACGAGCAGTACTTC. It codes for CASSLTRSRHEQYF.

The rearrangement uses TRBV5-1 and TRBJ2-7; 8 bases fit TRBD2. Germline V CDR1 and CDR2: SGHRS, YFSETQ. The J segment lost 0 bases and the V segment lost 4 bases, leaving 9 bases of the junction unmatched. CDR3 length equals 16 residues. The CDR3 loop reads CASSAATGLASYEQYF. CDR3 nucleotide sequence: TGCGCCAGCAGCGCCGCTACCGGACTAGCCTCCTACGAGCAGTACTTC. Variable domain in full (rest from reference TRBV5-1 and TRBJ2-7): KAGVTQTPRYLIKTRGQQVTLSCSPISGHRSVSWYQQTPGQGLQFLFEYFSETQRNKGNFPGRFSGRQFSNSRSEMNVSTLELGDSALYLCASSAATGLASYEQYFGPGTRLTVT.

The rearrangement uses TRBV6-5 and TRBJ1-2; D unresolved. Trimming took off 2 bases at V and 6 bases at J, with 13 bases between the two ends. The CDR3 is 14 residues long. Germline V gene lookup returns CDR1 MNHEY and CDR2 SVGAGI. DNA for the CDR3: TGTGCCAGCAGTTACAGGCATACCCGGGATGGCTACACCTTC. It encodes CASSYRHTRDGYTF.

The rearrangement uses TRBV10-3 and TRBJ2-7, with TRBD2 matching 13 bases. Germline-derived CDR1 and CDR2 are ENHRY and SYGVKD. V was clipped by 10 bases and J by 7 bases; unmatched bases: 7. This CDR3 has 13 amino acids. CDR3 residues: CATRTSGSKEQYF. Written as DNA, the CDR3 is TGTGCCACTAGGACTAGCGGGAGCAAAGAGCAGTACTTC.

This chain connects TRBV28 to TRBJ2-1; 12 bases align to TRBD2. Germline V gives CDR1 MDHEN, CDR2 SYDVKM. The CDR3 is 17 amino acids. J was trimmed by 15 bases and V by 7 bases; bases with no gene match: 22. For the CDR3, the DNA is TGTGCCAGCACTAATTCCCCTCTCGGCCTAGCGGGAGGGTTGTGGTTCTTC. Protein product: CASTNSPLGLAGGLWFF.

This sequence joins TRBV6-5 and TRBJ2-1; D may be TRBD2 (7 bases). V was trimmed by 8 bases and J by 1 base, leaving 12 bases between them. CDR1 is MNHEY and CDR2 is SVGAGI in the germline V gene. CDR3 length: 14 amino acids. The DNA of the CDR3 is TGTGCCAGCTGGAGGGGGGGGTCCTACAATGAGCAGTTCTTC. It is translated as CASWRGGSYNEQFF.

The chain has TRBV28 and TRBJ2-2; 8 bases are shared with TRBD2. V lost 3 bases to trimming and J lost 4 bases; unmatched junction nucleotides: 16. The CDR3 spans 19 residues. The V gene's germline CDR1 is MDHEN and CDR2 SYDVKM. The CDR3 protein is CASSLVIGGLAMGTGELFF. CDR3 DNA: TGTGCCAGCAGTTTGGTGATCGGAGGACTAGCAATGGGCACCGGGGAGCTGTTTTTT.

CDR3 sequence reads: CSVEGLADRMDTQYF. The CDR3 DNA follows: TGCAGCGTTGAGGGCCTAGCGGATCGTATGGATACGCAGTATTTT. This chain joins TRBV29-1 and TRBJ2-3, with 7 bases matching TRBD2. Germline V CDR1 and CDR2: SQVTM, ANQGSEA. The ends lost 3 bases at V and 6 bases at J; junction bases unmatched: 12. The CDR3 has 15 amino acids.

In nucleotides, the CDR3 is TGCGCCAGCAGCTTAGGACCAACTACCTACGAGCAGTACTTC. The encoded protein is CASSLGPTTYEQYF. V and J are TRBV5-1 and TRBJ2-7; D remains ambiguous. The CDR3 spans 14 residues. Germline CDR1 and CDR2: SGHRS and YFSETQ. Trimming removed 2 bases from V and 2 bases from J, with 11 bases in between.

DNA for the CDR3: TGTGCCAGCAGCTTAGTCGGTCCCCTACACACTGAAGCTTTCTTT. Translated: CASSLVGPLHTEAFF. The chain joins TRBV7-2 to TRBJ1-1; unclear D gene. Germline V CDR1 and CDR2: SGHTA, FQGNSA. The length of the CDR3 is 15 residues. V was clipped by 1 base and J by 3 bases, with 12 bases between them.

The J gene is TRBJ1-1, the V gene TRBV19, with D uncertain. The germline CDR1 and CDR2 sequences are LNHDA and SQIVND (reference sequence). The V end was cut by 4 bases, the J end by 4 bases, with 13 bases between. This CDR3 is 14 amino acids long. The CDR3 nucleotides are TGTGCCAGTAGTACTCGTCTAGGGCTCACTGAAGCTTTCTTT. Residues: CASSTRLGLTEAFF.

V usage is TRBV7-2 and J usage is TRBJ2-4, with D unresolved. The CDR3 is 15 residues long. V was shortened by 4 bases and J by 0 bases, with 10 bases between the two germline ends. Per germline, CDR1 SGHTA and CDR2 FQGNSA. CDR3 nucleotide sequence: TGTGCCAGCAGCTATGGGGATCAAGCCAAAAACATTCAGTACTTC. Its protein product is CASSYGDQAKNIQYF.

The chain combines TRBV5-4 with TRBJ1-3; TRBD1 matches at 8 bases. The germline V gene encodes CDR1 SGHNT and CDR2 YYREEE (reference sequence). CDR3 length: 15 amino acids. V lost 1 base, J lost 1 base, and 1 base stayed unmatched. DNA of the CDR3: TGTGCCAGCAGCTTGAACAGGGGGTCTGGAAACACCATATATTTT. Residues: CASSLNRGSGNTIYF.

V gene TRBV4-3 combines with J gene TRBJ2-1; D is possibly TRBD1 (6 bases). The germline V and J ends were trimmed by 1 base and 12 bases, with 13 bases remaining between them. The CDR3 runs to 13 residues. Germline V gives CDR1 LGHNA, CDR2 YSLEER. Written as DNA, the CDR3 is TGCGCCAGCAGCCAAGTTCAAACGGACAGGCAGTTCTTC. The encoded protein is CASSQVQTDRQFF.

This sequence joins TRBV5-4 and TRBJ1-1, with 9 bases matching TRBD1. V trimming: 5 bases; J trimming: 5 bases; junction bases outside the gene matches: 7. The germline CDR1 and CDR2 sequences are SGHNT and YYREEE (reference sequence). This CDR3 contains 14 residues. This CDR3 reads CASSRTGARTEAFF. For the CDR3, the DNA is TGTGCCAGCAGTCGGACAGGGGCGAGGACTGAAGCTTTCTTT.

This rearrangement joins TRBV10-3 to TRBJ2-7, with D perhaps being TRBD1 or TRBD2 (5 bases each). The CDR3 spans 16 residues. Germline V gene data show CDR1 as ENHRY and CDR2 as SYGVKD. The V and J ends lost 6 bases and 4 bases respectively, with 22 bases between them. CDR3 nucleotides: TGTGCCATCAGCTTAAGCCGGTACGAGGGGCTATACGAGCAGTACTTC. Translated, it gives CAISLSRYEGLYEQYF.